This TCR beta chain was captured in a study of technical replicates of blood from several donors. Germline CDR1 and CDR2: GTSNPN and SVGIG (reference sequence). J gave up 3 bases and V 2 bases, and 12 bases lay outside the gene matches. CDR3 length: 17 residues. Using immunoSEQ multiplex PCR, the repertoire was profiled, and TCRdb retains in-frame clones only, with some absent. The table shows over 65,000 clones, with approximately 95% occurring only once. The source is a human donor in good health. Sequencing input: T cells isolated from PBMCs. This sequence joins TRBV30 and TRBJ1-4; TRBD1 aligns across 7 bases. Here the CDR3 DNA reads TGTGCCTGGAGTTCATCCCCATGGGACAGCCCTAATGAAAAACTGTTTTTT. Its translation: CAWSSSPWDSPNEKLFF.